The 10 T cell receptor beta chains below all came from one sample that was sequenced in a study of blood T cell repertoires in COVID-19. The table came from immunoSEQ multiplex PCR; TCRdb's copy has only in-frame clones and leaves some out. The data hold 75,000 to 90,000 clones, with 75% to 90% observed a single time. Sequenced: peripheral blood. The receptors stem from a woman in her seventies with acute or convalescent COVID-19.

This chain joins TRBV4-2 and TRBJ1-1, with a weak D call TRBD1 (5 bases). V was shortened by 4 bases and J by 7 bases, with 19 bases between the two germline ends. The CDR3 has 15 amino acids. From germline, CDR1 is LGHNA and CDR2 YNFKEQ. The CDR3 nucleotides read TGTGCCAGCAGCCCGAACCCCGGAGCGGGGGATGAAGCTTTCTTT. Translation: CASSPNPGAGDEAFF.

This chain connects TRBV19 to TRBJ2-1, with TRBD1 matching 9 bases. The germline gives CDR1 LNHDA, CDR2 SQIVND (reference sequence). Unmatched junction bases numbered 4, after V lost 6 bases and J lost 1 base. This CDR3 has 15 amino acids. CDR3 loop: CASRLTGGSYNEQFF. The CDR3 DNA reads TGTGCCAGTAGACTGACAGGGGGATCCTACAATGAGCAGTTCTTC.

The CDR3 DNA reads as TGTGCCAGCAGCCCACTGGGACTAGCAACAGATACGCAGTATTTT. It yields the protein CASSPLGLATDTQYF. V gene TRBV7-9 combines with J gene TRBJ2-3; 9 positions agree with TRBD2. The V gene's germline CDR1 is SEHNR and CDR2 FQNEAQ (reference sequence). The CDR3 totals 15 residues. V shed 5 bases and J 3 bases; nucleotides not matched to a gene: 6.

The chain is built from TRBV4-3 and TRBJ1-2; D is undetermined. This CDR3 comprises 16 residues. Germline V gives CDR1 LGHNA, CDR2 YSLEER. V was cut by 0 bases and J by 4 bases, with 15 bases left in between. DNA for the CDR3: TGCGCCAGCAGCCAAGAACGCGCGGGCCACCCCTATGGCTACACCTTC. It encodes CASSQERAGHPYGYTF.

The chain links TRBV28 to TRBJ1-1, with a tentative D call TRBD1 (6 bases). The CDR3 extends over 13 amino acids. Per germline, CDR1 MDHEN and CDR2 SYDVKM. The V end lost 6 bases, the J end lost 3 bases, and 11 bases lay between the germline ends. The CDR3 reads CASRYTGYTEAFF. As DNA, the CDR3 is TGTGCCAGCAGATATACAGGGTACACTGAAGCTTTCTTT.

This chain connects TRBV5-4 to TRBJ2-7; 8 positions agree with TRBD2. The CDR3 sequence is 14 residues long. The germline gives CDR1 SGHNT, CDR2 YYREEE (reference sequence). Losses at the gene ends were 0 bases for V and 4 bases for J; bases not matched to a gene: 3. This CDR3 is CASSLGAGGYEQYF. The CDR3 DNA reads TGTGCCAGCAGCTTGGGGGCGGGGGGATACGAGCAGTACTTC.

CDR3 bases: TGCAGCGTTTTTGGGACAGGGCGCGGCACTGAAGCTTTCTTT. Translated, it gives CSVFGTGRGTEAFF. The chain recombines TRBV29-1 with TRBJ1-1; 9 bases map to TRBD1. The V gene end was trimmed by 5 bases and the J gene end by 4 bases; junction bases not matched to a gene: 8. Germline CDR1 is SQVTM and CDR2 is ANQGSEA. CDR3 length equals 14 residues. The whole variable domain, remainder taken from reference TRBV29-1 and TRBJ1-1, is SAVISQKPSRDICQRGTSLTIQCQVDSQVTMMFWYRQQPGQSLTLIATANQGSEATYESGFVIDKFPISRPNLTFSTLTVSNMSPEDSSIYLCSVFGTGRGTEAFFGQGTRLTVV.

This sequence joins TRBV3-1 (or the pseudogene TRBV3-2) and TRBJ1-2; possibly TRBD1 for D (5 bases). This CDR3 spans 12 amino acids. Germline-derived CDR1 and CDR2 are LGHDT and YNNKEL (reference sequence). V shed 3 bases and J shed 8 bases, with 10 bases lying between them. As DNA, the CDR3 is TGTGCCAGCAGCCAGGGGGGAAGCGGCTACACCTTC. Its protein is CASSQGGSGYTF.

This chain uses TRBV18 with TRBJ1-1, with 8 bases that match TRBD1. The CDR3 contains 13 residues. The trim removed 1 base at V and 10 bases at J, leaving 5 bases unmatched. The germline gives CDR1 KGHSH, CDR2 LQKENI. CDR3 nucleotides: TGTGCCAGCTCACCACACCAGGGGGCCGGAGCTTTCTTT. This translates into CASSPHQGAGAFF.

This chain links TRBV19 with TRBJ1-1; D unclear. Germline loops: CDR1 LNHDA, CDR2 SQIVND (reference sequence). The CDR3 is 18 residues long. V gave up 0 bases and J gave up 3 bases, with 20 bases separating them. CDR3 residues: CASSIDLSYGRLDTEAFF. The CDR3 coding sequence is TGTGCCAGTAGTATAGATCTTAGCTACGGTAGATTGGACACTGAAGCTTTCTTT.